A single sample is the source of the 25 T cell receptor beta chains below, sequenced in a study of breast tumors, draining lymph nodes, adjacent tissues. MiXCR, applied by TCRdb to the multiplex PCR reads, yields one record per CDR3 protein. Among some 120,000 distinct CDR3 sequences listed, 21% were seen once. Samples came from axillary lymph nodes draining the breast cancer. The sample comprised axillary lymph node tissue. These receptors all stem from a female donor with breast cancer. Some clones in this sample may be carry-over from other donors' samples.

This clonotype was detected many times. The rearrangement joins TRBV2 to TRBJ1-4; D ambiguous. The germline V gene encodes CDR1 SNHLY and CDR2 FYNNEI. Trimming removed 5 bases at V and 5 bases at J, with 9 bases between. The CDR3 is 13 residues long. The CDR3 DNA sequence: TGTGCCAGCAGTAGAGGTCGAAATGAAAAACTGTTTTTT. Its translation: CASSRGRNEKLFF. Full variable domain (outside the CDR3, taken from reference TRBV2 and TRBJ1-4): EPEVTQTPSHQVTQMGQEVILRCVPISNHLYFYWYRQILGQKVEFLVSFYNNEISEKSEIFDDQFSVERPDGSNFTLKIRSTKLEDSAMYFCASSRGRNEKLFFGSGTQLSVL.

This clonotype was counted between two and nine times. The rearrangement links TRBV19 to TRBJ2-7, with 13 bases that match TRBD2. V lost 5 bases to trimming and J lost 4 bases; unmatched junction nucleotides: 5. CDR1 and CDR2 from the germline V gene are LNHDA and SQIVND (reference sequence). The CDR3 consists of 15 residues. The CDR3 nucleotides are TGTGCCAGTAGTTCGACTAGCGGGAGGAGGTACGAGCAGTACTTC. Residues: CASSSTSGRRYEQYF.

This clonotype was seen more than once but under ten times. A much more abundant neighbour one base away suggests this may be a read error. V and J are TRBV10-3 and TRBJ2-1, with a weak D call TRBD2 (7 bases). The CDR3 has 12 residues. CDR1 is ENHRY and CDR2 is SYGVKD in the germline V gene. The CDR3 reads CAIGEGGLEQFF. As DNA, the CDR3 is TGTGCCATCGGTGAGGGGGGACTAGAGCAGTTCTTC.

A note on this clonotype: This may be a read error, as it is one base from a much larger clone. The chain uses TRBV30 and TRBJ1-5; D is unresolved. Germline CDR1 and CDR2: GTSNPN and SVGIG (reference sequence). The CDR3 has 14 residues. The CDR3 sequence is CAWSTGLQNQHQHF. The DNA of the CDR3 is TGTGCCTGGAGCACCGGACTGCAGAATCAGCACCAGCATTTT.

This clonotype has only a few counts. This may be a read error: a much more frequent sequence differs by one nucleotide. This likely comes from a read error, as the CDR3 has no conserved phenylalanine or tryptophan at its end. The rearrangement uses TRBV20-1 and TRBJ1-5, with D maybe TRBD1 (6 bases). The CDR3 is made up of 15 amino acids. Trimming removed 3 bases from V and 3 bases from J, with 15 bases in between. CDR1 and CDR2 (germline): DFQATT, SNEGSKA (reference sequence). The CDR3 region is CSARLVGDINQPQHL. CDR3 nucleotide sequence: TGCAGTGCTAGGCTTGTAGGGGACATCAATCAGCCCCAGCATCTT.

Concerning this clonotype: This clone may be a read error of a much larger clone one base away. The chain joins TRBV18 to TRBJ1-2; TRBD1 might be the D (5 bases). Trimming removed 2 bases from V and 7 bases from J, with 17 bases in between. Germline V lookup: CDR1 KGHSH, CDR2 LQKENI. This CDR3 has 15 residues. The chain's CDR3 is CASSPGQQGPCGYTF. The CDR3 DNA reads as TGTGCCAGCTCACCAGGGCAGCAGGGACCCTGTGGCTACACCTTC.

There are many counts of this clonotype. The chain carries TRBV27 and TRBJ2-7; D ambiguous. From germline, CDR1 is MNHEY and CDR2 SMNVEV (reference sequence). There are 17 residues in the CDR3. Trimming stripped 4 bases from V and 5 bases from J, with 24 bases between. The DNA for the CDR3 is TGTGCCAGCAGTTCGAACTCTGGGTTTCGATCCGTGGACGAGCAGTACTTC. Translating gives CASSSNSGFRSVDEQYF.

This clonotype was seen repeatedly, ten times or more. The chain uses TRBV2 and TRBJ2-1, with D perhaps given as TRBD1 or TRBD2 (6 bases each). The CDR3 is made up of 12 amino acids. V was trimmed by 3 bases and J by 12 bases, leaving 12 bases between them. Germline V lookup: CDR1 SNHLY, CDR2 FYNNEI. The CDR3 reads CASSDWGAAQFF. For the CDR3, the DNA is TGTGCCAGCAGTGATTGGGGGGCGGCGCAGTTCTTC. Together with reference TRBV2 and TRBJ2-1, the CDR3 gives the full variable domain: EPEVTQTPSHQVTQMGQEVILRCVPISNHLYFYWYRQILGQKVEFLVSFYNNEISEKSEIFDDQFSVERPDGSNFTLKIRSTKLEDSAMYFCASSDWGAAQFFGPGTRLTVL.

This clonotype was counted at least ten times. The chain recombines TRBV11-2 with TRBJ2-7, with 7 bases matching TRBD2. The CDR3 is made up of 16 amino acids. V trimming: 2 bases; J trimming: 7 bases; junction bases outside the gene matches: 14. The germline gives CDR1 SGHAT, CDR2 FQNNGV. DNA of the CDR3: TGTGCCAGCAGCTTATCCGGCGGGAGCTTTCAGGTTGAGCAGTACTTC. Amino acids: CASSLSGGSFQVEQYF. Full variable domain (outside the CDR3, taken from reference TRBV11-2 and TRBJ2-7): EAGVAQSPRYKIIEKRQSVAFWCNPISGHATLYWYQQILGQGPKLLIQFQNNGVVDDSQLPKDRFSAERLKGVDSTLKIQPAKLEDSAVYLCASSLSGGSFQVEQYFGPGTRLTVT.

This clonotype was seen ten or more times. V gene TRBV20-1 combines with J gene TRBJ2-2; TRBD2 matches at 14 bases. Germline V gene data show CDR1 as DFQATT and CDR2 as SNEGSKA (reference sequence). V dropped 2 bases and J dropped 6; count of bases not matched to a gene: 2. This CDR3 is 15 amino acids long. DNA for the CDR3: TGCAGTGCTAGAAGGACTAGCGGGAGGCCCGGGGAGCTGTTTTTT. It specifies CSARRTSGRPGELFF.

This clonotype was seen a few times. It may be a read error: a sequence one base away is much more abundant. As the CDR3 is not closed by the conserved phenylalanine or tryptophan, this likely results from a read error. The chain's CDR3 is CASSLGEETQYL. In nucleotides, the CDR3 is TGTGCCAGCAGCTTAGGGGAAGAGACCCAGTACCTC. This chain uses TRBV7-2 with TRBJ2-5; D not certain. V lost 1 base to trimming and J lost 3 bases, with 3 bases between them. This CDR3 region has 12 residues. The germline gives CDR1 SGHTA, CDR2 FQGNSA.

Points on this clonotype: A much larger clone lies one base from this, so it may be a read error. The gene calls are TRBV30 and TRBJ1-5; D may be TRBD1 (5 bases). CDR1 is GTSNPN and CDR2 is SVGIG in the germline V gene (reference sequence). The CDR3 extends over 15 amino acids. The CDR3 DNA sequence: TGTGCCTGCGGCCAGGGCAGCCGTTCCGATCAGCCCCGGCATTTT. It yields the protein CACGQGSRSDQPRHF. The full variable domain, with the rest looked up from reference TRBV30 and TRBJ1-5, is SQTIHQWPATLVQPVGSPLSLECTVEGTSNPNLYWYRQAAGRGLQLLFYSVGIGQISSEVPQNLSASRPQDRQFILSSKKLLLSDSGFYLCACGQGSRSDQPRHFGDGTRLSIL.

This clonotype turned up a few times. Compared with germline, one end of the junction differs, possibly owing to a read error. The V and J genes are TRBV24-1 and TRBJ2-3, with 7 bases lining up with TRBD1. Germline values: CDR1 KGHDR, CDR2 SFDVKD. The length of the CDR3 is 15 residues. The CDR3: CATGDSTGSTDTQYF. CDR3 nucleotide sequence: TGTGCCACCGGTGATTCGACAGGGAGCACAGATACGCAGTATTTT.

This clonotype has at least ten counts. The chain combines TRBV28 with TRBJ2-7; 8 bases agree with TRBD1. Germline trimming cut 7 bases from V and 0 bases from J; bases unmatched to any gene: 5. Germline CDR1 MDHEN, CDR2 SYDVKM. CDR3 length: 14 amino acids. The DNA for the CDR3 is TGTGCCAGCATAGAGGACAGGGCCTCCTACGAGCAGTACTTC. Its protein is CASIEDRASYEQYF.

On this clonotype: This sequence may be a read error, since a much larger clone differs from it by one base. This chain links TRBV19 with TRBJ2-1; TRBD1 matches at 8 bases. CDR3 length: 15 residues. Germline CDR1 LNHDA, CDR2 SQIVND (reference sequence). The V and J ends lost 1 base and 6 bases, in that order; junction bases with no gene match: 5. The CDR3 DNA reads as TGTGCCAGTAGTATAGCAGGGGGCCTCTTCAATGAGCAGTTCTTC. Its translation is CASSIAGGLFNEQFF.

This clonotype was detected a few times. This chain connects TRBV27 to TRBJ2-6; the D gene could be TRBD1 or TRBD2 (6 bases each). The CDR3 contains 15 residues. Germline V CDR1 and CDR2: MNHEY, SMNVEV (reference sequence). V was clipped by 3 bases and J by 4 bases, with 10 bases between them. CDR3 amino acids: CASSFGGIGANVLTF. In nucleotides, the CDR3 is TGTGCCAGCAGTTTCGGGGGCATAGGGGCCAACGTCCTGACTTTC.

This clonotype has a count of ten or more. J is TRBJ2-7 and V is TRBV5-6; D perhaps matches TRBD1 (5 bases). V was pared by 0 bases and J by 5 bases, with 21 bases between. Per germline, CDR1 SGHDT and CDR2 YYEEEE. The CDR3 runs 17 residues. Here the CDR3 reads CASSLASDYAGSHEQYF. The CDR3 region has the DNA TGTGCCAGCAGCTTGGCCTCTGATTACGCAGGGTCCCACGAGCAGTACTTC.

This clonotype came up many times. CDR3 bases: TGCAGTGCTAGAGATAGGACAGATACGCAGTATTTT. It is translated as CSARDRTDTQYF. J is TRBJ2-3 and V is TRBV20-1; no reliable D call. Germline CDR1 is DFQATT and CDR2 is SNEGSKA (reference sequence). The CDR3 has 12 residues. Trimming left V 0 bases short and J 3 bases short, with 4 bases between.

This clonotype has a count of ten or more. The rearrangement links TRBV7-2 to TRBJ2-1, with D uncertain. Trimming removed 1 base from V and 7 bases from J, with 17 bases in between. Germline V lookup: CDR1 SGHTA, CDR2 FQGNSA. This CDR3 has 16 residues. The CDR3 DNA reads as TGTGCCAGCAGCTTAGTGTCGATGGGTAAGAGAAATGAGCAGTTCTTC. Residues: CASSLVSMGKRNEQFF.

In this sample, this clonotype turned up a few times. The chain has TRBV28 and TRBJ2-6, with a weak D call TRBD1 (5 bases). This CDR3 is built from 17 residues. V was clipped by 4 bases and J by 0 bases, with 13 bases between them. Germline V gene data show CDR1 as MDHEN and CDR2 as SYDVKM. CDR3 sequence (DNA): TGTGCCAGCAGTTCAGGGTTATCCTACTCTGGGGCCAACGTCCTGACTTTC. Translated: CASSSGLSYSGANVLTF.

The table lists this clonotype with many counts. The rearrangement joins TRBV20-1 to TRBJ1-4, with TRBD1 matching 8 bases. The CDR3 sequence is 15 residues long. J was trimmed by 6 bases and V by 2 bases; bases with no gene match: 8. Germline CDR1 is DFQATT and CDR2 is SNEGSKA (reference sequence). The chain's CDR3 is CSARISGRGHEKLFF. DNA of the CDR3: TGCAGTGCTAGAATTTCGGGCAGGGGGCATGAAAAACTGTTTTTT.

This clonotype has at least ten counts. V is TRBV5-1 and J is TRBJ2-3, with 9 bases matching TRBD2. Germline CDR1 is SGHRS and CDR2 is YFSETQ. Losses at the gene ends were 4 bases for V and 9 bases for J; bases not matched to a gene: 12. CDR3 length: 15 amino acids. CDR3 nucleotide sequence: TGCGCCAGCAGCCCGCCCTCTAGCGGGAAGTTAACGCAGTATTTT. This translates into CASSPPSSGKLTQYF.

On this clonotype: A much larger clonotype is one base distant, so this may be a read error. CDR3 residues: CASSSEAGLSGELFF. The DNA for the CDR3 is TGTGCCAGCAGTTCCGAGGCAGGGTTATCGGGGGAGCTGTTTTTT. This sequence joins TRBV6-6 and TRBJ2-2; D may be TRBD1 (5 bases). Germline lookup yields CDR1 MNHNY and CDR2 SVGAGI (reference sequence). The CDR3 runs to 15 residues. Trimming pared 4 bases from V and 8 bases from J, leaving 17 bases between.

In this sample, this clonotype turned up many times. The chain couples TRBV4-1 to TRBJ2-7, with 7 bases fitting TRBD1. Germline V lookup: CDR1 MGHRA, CDR2 YSYEKL. This CDR3 has 15 residues. V lost 1 base to trimming and J lost 3 bases; unmatched junction nucleotides: 6. In DNA, the CDR3 is TGCGCCAGCAGCCAAGTTGGGGCAGGGGGCTACGAGCAGTACTTC. It encodes CASSQVGAGGYEQYF.

This clonotype was counted between two and nine times. The chain carries TRBV18 and TRBJ2-3; the D is unclear. The V end lost 3 bases, the J end lost 0 bases, and 7 bases lay between the germline ends. The CDR3 sequence is 14 residues long. Germline CDR1 and CDR2: KGHSH and LQKENI. In nucleotides, the CDR3 is TGTGCCAGCTCACCGTCCCATAGCACAGATACGCAGTATTTT. Its protein is CASSPSHSTDTQYF.